Shown below are 19 T cell receptor beta chains from a single sample sequenced in a study of lymphopenia after photon versus proton radiotherapy. The assay was immunoSEQ multiplex PCR, and TCRdb's table has in-frame clones only and misses some. This repertoire shows roughly 25,000 clones, 85% to 90% found once; its top ten account for roughly 5.2%. Here the sequenced sample was peripheral blood, taken from a patient treated with photon-based radiotherapy. These receptors all stem from a man aged 25 to 45 with gastric cancer.

The CDR3 reads CASSLKGGPTYGYTF. The CDR3 DNA follows: TGTGCCAGCAGCTTAAAGGGGGGACCTACATATGGCTACACCTTC. The chain is built from TRBV7-9 and TRBJ1-2, with a tentative D call TRBD1 (6 bases). The CDR3 contains 15 residues. Trimming took off 2 bases at V and 5 bases at J, with 15 bases between the two ends. Germline V gene sequence: CDR1 SEHNR, CDR2 FQNEAQ (reference sequence).

The chain employs TRBV7-3 and TRBJ1-1; TRBD1 might be the D (6 bases). The CDR3 totals 14 residues. V shed 8 bases and J shed 0 bases, with 13 bases lying between them. Per the germline V gene, CDR1 is SGHTA and CDR2 is FQGTGA. As DNA, the CDR3 is TGTGCCAGCTCCGAGACAGGAGTGAACACTGAAGCTTTCTTT. Translation: CASSETGVNTEAFF.

V is TRBV7-3 and J is TRBJ2-2; D is unclear. This CDR3 has 12 amino acids. The V and J ends lost 4 bases and 4 bases respectively, with 4 bases between them. Per germline, CDR1 SGHTA and CDR2 FQGTGA. In DNA, the CDR3 is TGTGCCAGCAGCTATTCCACCGGGGAGCTGTTTTTT. As protein: CASSYSTGELFF.

The chain joins TRBV14 to TRBJ2-5; 10 nucleotides align to TRBD2. The CDR3 length is 16 residues. Germline V lookup: CDR1 SGHDN, CDR2 FVKESK. Trimming took 6 bases from V and 5 from J; bases not matched to a gene: 12. CDR3 sequence: CASSPPSGGLGETQYF. The CDR3 DNA reads as TGTGCCAGCAGTCCCCCTAGCGGGGGCCTCGGGGAGACCCAGTACTTC.

This clone has just a few counts. V gene TRBV7-2 combines with J gene TRBJ1-6, with 7 bases lining up with TRBD1. The CDR3 contains 14 residues. With 1 base clipped from V and 7 bases from J, the junction kept 1 base outside the gene matches. Germline V gene data show CDR1 as SGHTA and CDR2 as FQGNSA. The CDR3 nucleotides read TGTGCCAGCAGCTTAGTGGGACAGAATTCACCCCTCCACTTT. Protein: CASSLVGQNSPLHF.

V is TRBV6-5 and J is TRBJ1-2, with 8 bases that match TRBD1. Germline assignment: CDR1 MNHEY and CDR2 SVGAGI. CDR3 size: 13 residues. V shed 7 bases and J 7 bases; nucleotides not matched to a gene: 8. CDR3 nucleotide sequence: TGTGCCAGCACCCCAGGGGGCGCAGGTGGCTACACCTTC. Translation gives CASTPGGAGGYTF.

The table lists this clone with a count of one. CDR3 in amino acids: CASSAGQGKDYEQYF. As DNA, the CDR3 is TGTGCCAGCAGCGCTGGACAGGGGAAGGACTACGAGCAGTACTTC. The chain couples TRBV9 to TRBJ2-7, with 9 bases identical to TRBD1. Trimming took 3 bases from V and 3 from J; bases not matched to a gene: 7. CDR3 length equals 15 residues. CDR1 and CDR2 (germline): SGDLS, YYNGEE.

V gene TRBV9 combines with J gene TRBJ2-2, with TRBD1 matching 11 bases. Germline-derived CDR1 and CDR2 are SGDLS and YYNGEE. J was trimmed by 6 bases and V by 5 bases; bases with no gene match: 6. CDR3 length: 15 residues. This chain's CDR3 is CASSLDRGRPGELFF. As DNA, the CDR3 is TGTGCCAGCAGTCTGGACAGGGGGCGCCCCGGGGAGCTGTTTTTT.

This rearrangement joins TRBV29-1 to TRBJ2-2; D gene uncertain. The CDR3 extends over 13 amino acids. The V end was cut by 2 bases, the J end by 1 base, with 5 bases between. Germline CDR1 and CDR2: SQVTM and ANQGSEA. The CDR3 here is CSVEWGNTGELFF. The CDR3 nucleotides are TGCAGCGTTGAATGGGGGAACACCGGGGAGCTGTTTTTT.

In its sample, this clone was seen a few times. The chain couples TRBV7-2 to TRBJ2-3; D is possibly TRBD2 (6 bases). Trimming cost V 3 bases and J 2 bases, with 9 bases left between them. This CDR3 has 14 amino acids. Per the germline V gene, CDR1 is SGHTA and CDR2 is FQGNSA. The CDR3 protein is CASSFTGVTDTQYF. CDR3 bases: TGTGCCAGCAGCTTTACGGGAGTCACAGATACGCAGTATTTT. Variable domain in full (rest from reference TRBV7-2 and TRBJ2-3): GAGVSQSPSNKVTEKGKDVELRCDPISGHTALYWYRQSLGQGLEFLIYFQGNSAPDKSGLPSDRFSAERTGGSVSTLTIQRTQQEDSAVYLCASSFTGVTDTQYFGPGTRLTVL.

This chain connects TRBV7-9 to TRBJ2-2; 8 bases match TRBD1. Germline CDR1 reads SEHNR; CDR2 reads FQNEAQ (reference sequence). The junction had 6 bases not matched to a gene; V was cut back by 3 bases and J by 6 bases. This CDR3 is 15 amino acids long. The CDR3 sequence is CASSFGQGGSGELFF. DNA of the CDR3: TGTGCCAGCAGCTTTGGACAGGGTGGTTCCGGGGAGCTGTTTTTT.

The V call is TRBV28, the J call TRBJ1-3; possible D gene TRBD1, 5 bases. CDR1 is MDHEN and CDR2 is SYDVKM in the germline V gene. The V end lost 8 bases, the J end lost 6 bases, and 20 bases lay between the germline ends. This CDR3 spans 15 amino acids. CDR3 protein: CASAKRGRLVNTIYF. Written as DNA, the CDR3 is TGTGCCAGCGCAAAAAGGGGCCGGCTGGTAAACACCATATATTTT.

The chain has TRBV28 and TRBJ2-7; 11 bases are a match to TRBD2. The junction had 15 bases not matched to a gene; V was cut back by 6 bases and J by 2 bases. The germline V gene has CDR1 MDHEN and CDR2 SYDVKM. The CDR3 totals 18 residues. DNA of the CDR3: TGTGCCAGCAGATATCCTCCAACGACTAGCGGGGCCGCCTACGAGCAGTACTTC. It yields the protein CASRYPPTTSGAAYEQYF.

This clone was seen a single time. The chain uses TRBV5-5 and TRBJ2-2; unclear D gene. Trimming stripped 2 bases from V and 0 bases from J, with 11 bases between. From germline, CDR1 is SGHKS and CDR2 YYEKEE (reference sequence). CDR3 length equals 16 residues. This CDR3 is CASSLERGTNTGELFF. Written as DNA, the CDR3 is TGTGCCAGCAGCTTAGAACGTGGGACGAACACCGGGGAGCTGTTTTTT.

The V gene is TRBV5-5, the J gene TRBJ2-7; perhaps TRBD1 as D (6 bases). This CDR3 spans 13 amino acids. Germline V CDR1 and CDR2: SGHKS, YYEKEE (reference sequence). V was clipped by 2 bases and J by 5 bases, with 11 bases between them. The CDR3 loop reads CASSFPPGDEQYF. The CDR3 DNA sequence: TGTGCCAGCAGCTTCCCACCAGGGGACGAGCAGTACTTC.

The V call is TRBV19, the J call TRBJ1-5, with TRBD1 matching over 9 bases. CDR1 and CDR2 (germline): LNHDA, SQIVND (reference sequence). The CDR3 sequence is 15 residues long. Trimming took 9 bases from V and 4 from J; bases not matched to a gene: 10. CDR3 loop: CASHPRDRVNQPQHF. Here the CDR3 DNA reads TGTGCCAGCCACCCCCGGGACAGGGTTAATCAGCCCCAGCATTTT. Supplemented by reference TRBV19 and TRBJ1-5, the full variable domain reads DGGITQSPKYLFRKEGQNVTLSCEQNLNHDAMYWYRQDPGQGLRLIYYSQIVNDFQKGDIAEGYSVSREKKESFPLTVTSAQKNPTAFYLCASHPRDRVNQPQHFGDGTRLSIL.

The V gene is TRBV4-3, the J gene TRBJ2-3; no firm D call. V was clipped by 2 bases and J by 5 bases, with 8 bases between them. Germline V lookup: CDR1 LGHNA, CDR2 YSLEER. The CDR3 is 13 residues long. CDR3 protein: CASSQTPEDTQYF. Written as DNA, the CDR3 is TGCGCCAGCAGCCAAACGCCCGAAGATACGCAGTATTTT.

V gene TRBV7-3 combines with J gene TRBJ1-3; no clear D. Germline CDR1 and CDR2: SGHTA and FQGTGA. CDR3 length equals 14 residues. The V end lost 2 bases, the J end lost 0 bases, and 5 bases lay between the germline ends. This CDR3 is CASSLGSSGNTIYF. In DNA form, the CDR3 reads TGTGCCAGCAGCTTAGGCAGCTCTGGAAACACCATATATTTT.

The chain is built from TRBV6-5 and TRBJ1-1; possible D gene TRBD1, 5 bases. This CDR3 contains 15 residues. Germline assignment: CDR1 MNHEY and CDR2 SVGAGI. Trimming shortened V by 2 bases and J by 6 bases, and 16 bases separated the two germline ends. In DNA, the CDR3 is TGTGCCAGCAGTTACGGGGTGGGGGGATATGCTGAAGCTTTCTTT. Translated: CASSYGVGGYAEAFF.